What follows are 15 T cell receptor beta chains derived from one specimen sequenced in a study of OX40 agonist ivuxolimab in advanced cancers. Sequencing was performed with immunoSEQ multiplex PCR; in TCRdb, only in-frame clones are kept and a portion is missing. The table has 15,000 to 20,000 clones, around four fifths seen once. This specimen was CD4+ or CD8+ T cells sorted from blood, taken in a trial of the OX40 agonist ivuxolimab. The origin of the receptors is an adult with an advanced solid tumor such as melanoma, head and neck, liver or kidney cancer.

This clone was counted once. The CDR3 DNA is TGTGCCAGCAGTTACGGACAGAACACTGAAGCTTTCTTT. It codes for CASSYGQNTEAFF. This sequence joins TRBV6-5 and TRBJ1-1; D perhaps matches TRBD1 (5 bases). This CDR3 region has 13 residues. Germline assignment: CDR1 MNHEY and CDR2 SVGAGI. V was clipped by 2 bases and J by 1 base, with 5 bases between them.

The rearrangement joins TRBV19 to TRBJ2-2, with D hard to call. Germline loops: CDR1 LNHDA, CDR2 SQIVND (reference sequence). The V and J ends lost 8 bases and 6 bases respectively, with 13 bases between them. This CDR3 comprises 13 residues. In DNA, the CDR3 is TGTGCCAGTTCCCCACGGGTCGCCGGGGAGCTGTTTTTT. It encodes CASSPRVAGELFF. Looking up the rest from reference TRBV19 and TRBJ2-2 gives the full variable domain: DGGITQSPKYLFRKEGQNVTLSCEQNLNHDAMYWYRQDPGQGLRLIYYSQIVNDFQKGDIAEGYSVSREKKESFPLTVTSAQKNPTAFYLCASSPRVAGELFFGEGSRLTVL.

The V gene is TRBV5-6, the J gene TRBJ2-5; 8 bases align to TRBD1. V dropped 4 bases and J dropped 4; count of bases not matched to a gene: 9. The CDR3 totals 15 residues. The germline gives CDR1 SGHDT, CDR2 YYEEEE. The CDR3 loop is CASSAWTGMVETQYF. The DNA for the CDR3 is TGTGCCAGCAGCGCATGGACAGGGATGGTAGAGACCCAGTACTTC.

This chain links TRBV7-9 with TRBJ2-1, with TRBD2 matching 7 bases. The germline gives CDR1 SEHNR, CDR2 FQNEAQ (reference sequence). V shed 11 bases and J 4 bases; nucleotides not matched to a gene: 5. This CDR3 has 12 amino acids. The CDR3 is CAGSSGYNEQFF. CDR3 coding DNA: TGTGCCGGCTCTAGCGGTTACAATGAGCAGTTCTTC.

The V gene is TRBV7-8, the J gene TRBJ2-2; 7 positions match TRBD1. V was clipped by 5 bases and J by 5 bases; unmatched bases: 5. The germline V gene encodes CDR1 SGHVS and CDR2 FQNEAQ. This CDR3 region has 14 residues. CDR3 loop: CASSPGGQTGELFF. CDR3 nucleotides: TGTGCCAGCAGCCCAGGGGGACAGACCGGGGAGCTGTTTTTT.

The chain combines TRBV5-4 with TRBJ2-2, with 8 bases aligning to TRBD2. Trimming cost V 9 bases and J 8 bases; bases outside gene matches: 9. The length of the CDR3 is 13 residues. CDR1 and CDR2 from the germline V gene are SGHNT and YYREEE (reference sequence). Here the CDR3 DNA reads TGTGCCACCAGTAGCGGGACGGGGGGGGAGCTGTTTTTT. Its translation is CATSSGTGGELFF.

V gene TRBV19 combines with J gene TRBJ2-1; TRBD2 agrees at 12 bases. The length of the CDR3 is 17 residues. V shed 6 bases and J 5 bases; nucleotides not matched to a gene: 11. Germline values: CDR1 LNHDA, CDR2 SQIVND (reference sequence). The CDR3 coding sequence is TGTGCCAGTAGCCTCTTCCTAGCGGGAGGGGCCGACAATGAGCAGTTCTTC. Protein: CASSLFLAGGADNEQFF.

The V and J genes are TRBV5-6 and TRBJ1-5; D is unclear. CDR3 length: 13 amino acids. Per germline, CDR1 SGHDT and CDR2 YYEEEE. The V gene lost 0 bases and the J gene lost 6 bases, with 7 bases spanning the gap. CDR3 loop: CASSLGWGQPQHF. The CDR3 DNA follows: TGTGCCAGCAGCTTGGGCTGGGGTCAGCCCCAGCATTTT.

The gene calls are TRBV5-6 and TRBJ2-7; 10 nucleotides line up with TRBD2. Trimming cost V 1 base and J 4 bases; bases outside gene matches: 2. The CDR3 spans 14 residues. From germline, CDR1 is SGHDT and CDR2 YYEEEE. CDR3 sequence reads: CASSLLAGAYEQYF. The CDR3 nucleotides are TGTGCCAGCAGCTTGCTAGCGGGGGCTTACGAGCAGTACTTC. The whole variable domain, filled in from reference TRBV5-6 and TRBJ2-7, reads DAGVTQSPTHLIKTRGQQVTLRCSPKSGHDTVSWYQQALGQGPQFIFQYYEEEERQRGNFPDRFSGHQFPNYSSELNVNALLLGDSALYLCASSLLAGAYEQYFGPGTRLTVT.

This clone has more than one count but fewer than ten. The chain uses TRBV27 and TRBJ2-5; 9 bases agree with TRBD1. This CDR3 region has 14 residues. Trimming at V came to 6 bases and at J to 5 bases, leaving 7 bases not matched to a gene. The germline V gene has CDR1 MNHEY and CDR2 SMNVEV (reference sequence). Here the CDR3 DNA reads TGTGCCAGCAGCCGGGACAGGGACTTGGAGACCCAGTACTTC. Translating gives CASSRDRDLETQYF.

This sequence joins TRBV10-1 and TRBJ2-7; 7 nucleotides match TRBD1. Germline lookup yields CDR1 WNHNN and CDR2 SYGVQD (reference sequence). V lost 2 bases, J lost 3 bases, and 7 bases stayed unmatched. CDR3 length: 15 residues. Here the CDR3 reads CASSESPGQLYEQYF. In nucleotides, the CDR3 is TGCGCCAGCAGTGAGAGTCCGGGACAGCTCTACGAGCAGTACTTC.

This chain connects TRBV7-2 to TRBJ1-2; no reliable D call. From germline, CDR1 is SGHTA and CDR2 FQGNSA. V was cut by 4 bases and J by 8 bases, with 23 bases left in between. CDR3 length equals 16 residues. CDR3 bases: TGTGCCAGCAGCTCCGGCTTTGACGCCCCTGCGCCCGGCTACACCTTC. The encoded protein is CASSSGFDAPAPGYTF.

V usage is TRBV18 and J usage is TRBJ1-1; D perhaps matches TRBD1 (5 bases). The germline gives CDR1 KGHSH, CDR2 LQKENI. The V end was cut by 2 bases, the J end by 5 bases, with 12 bases between. The CDR3 is 14 residues long. Written as DNA, the CDR3 is TGTGCCAGCTCACCAGAGAGGGGTAGAACTGAAGCTTTCTTT. Translation gives CASSPERGRTEAFF.

The chain has TRBV11-2 and TRBJ2-3, with a weak D call TRBD2 (5 bases). CDR1 and CDR2 from the germline V gene are SGHAT and FQNNGV. The CDR3 loop spans 16 amino acids. V lost 5 bases and J lost 0, with 15 bases in between. The CDR3 sequence is CASSDVRTRSTDTQYF. The CDR3 DNA is TGTGCCAGCAGCGATGTCCGGACTCGCAGCACAGATACGCAGTATTTT.

The CDR3 loop reads CASSLELAAGGDEQYF. CDR3 DNA: TGTGCCAGCAGCTTAGAGTTAGCGGCGGGAGGGGACGAGCAGTACTTC. The rearrangement uses TRBV11-2 and TRBJ2-7; TRBD2 matches at 9 bases. This CDR3 is 16 amino acids long. Germline values: CDR1 SGHAT, CDR2 FQNNGV. Germline trimming cut 0 bases from V and 5 bases from J; bases unmatched to any gene: 8.